Included here is one T cell receptor (beta chain) sequence, with context. A junction boundary mismatches the germline segment, possibly from a read error. The sample holds other DNA sequences that translate to the same CDR3. This specimen comes from a study of cytomegalovirus exposure and HLA in healthy donors. Germline CDR1 GTSNPN, CDR2 SVGIG (reference sequence). The CDR3 covers 13 residues. With 60 Vbeta and 13 Jbeta primers, the PCR was carried out. TCRdb's copy holds only in-frame clones and misses some; the assay was immunoSEQ multiplex PCR. The data hold more than 100,000 clones, with over 50% observed a single time.

The sequenced sample consisted of PBMCs. This chain connects TRBV30 to TRBJ2-3; D not certain. The origin of this receptor is a woman aged 40 to 50 in good health and CMV-seropositive. The CDR3 loop reads CAWRSSSTDTQYF. In DNA, the CDR3 is TGCGCCTGGAGATCTTCCAGCACAGATACGCAGTATTTT.